Listed here is a single T cell receptor (beta chain). This clonotype appeared many times. The specificity of this receptor is unknown. Nothing much larger sits one base from this clone, and base qualities are not available. This sample is part of a study of T cells in Graves' hyperthyroidism and ophthalmopathy (dated by TCRdb to the late 2010s). The study in broad terms: Peripheral blood was collected at initial diagnosis, before any treatment. Prospective prediction of ophthalmopathy was tested in an independent validation cohort of approximately 19 hyperthyroidism patients and some 17 patients who later progressed to ophthalmopathy. The paper describes TCR Vbeta CDR3 sequencing of more than 120 peripheral blood samples, made up of 43 ophthalmopathy patients, some 80 hyperthyroidism patients and 17 progressor patients. After blood sampling, hyperthyroidism patients were treated with methimazole at a starting dose of 30 mg daily, and ophthalmopathy patients were treated with high-dose intravenous methylprednisolone. A discovery cohort of about a hundred patients, about 43 with Graves' ophthalmopathy and about 58 with stable Graves' hyperthyroidism, was used to find distinguishing TCR V-J signatures. The roughly 94 discovery patients were randomly divided into training and test sets at a 7:3 ratio. In addition, the study compared T-cell repertoires in thyroid tissue and in blood from roughly 6 Graves' hyperthyroidism patients.

Hyperthyroidism patients were newly diagnosed, had a disease duration of under 2 months, and were aged 18 to 65 years. Exclusion was applied to patients with uncontrolled infections, other autoimmune diseases, pregnancy or lactation. Clinical symptoms, serum thyroxine and TRAb, thyroid ultrasound, and orbital computed tomography formed the basis for the diagnoses. Blood from progressor patients was drawn when they were first diagnosed with hyperthyroidism, before any ophthalmopathy symptoms appeared. Ficoll-Paque density gradient centrifugation was used to isolate PBMCs from 8 to 10 ml of fresh peripheral blood. Progressor patients were first diagnosed with Graves' hyperthyroidism and then developed ophthalmopathy during follow-up. Trizol reagent was used to extract total RNA, and RNA quality was then checked on an Agilent 2100 Bioanalyzer. The CDR3 runs 18 amino acids, cysteine and phenylalanine included. Of all the DNA, just the CDR3 is kept, 54 bases in frame from base 1. As encoded in the germline V gene, CDR1 is SGHRS while CDR2 is YFSETQ. After removal of 0 bases from V and 4 bases from J, the junction retains 9 bases not matched to a gene.

The paper's findings and limits, for the study overall: Ophthalmopathy was separated from stable hyperthyroidism by a 13 V-J signature model, with around 90% sensitivity and about 81% specificity obtained in cross-validation and 80%/75% obtained in testing. No statistical method was used to set the sample size in advance, and investigators knew the group allocation. Most expanded thyroid clonotypes (frequency above 0.001) were also detected in blood, suggesting blood repertoires may reflect thyroid immune responses. In validation, progression to ophthalmopathy was predicted by the model with nearly 71% sensitivity and around 75% specificity, a median of around 5.9 months before onset.

The TCR beta CDR3 regions were amplified from RNA transcripts. For the first round of RT-PCR on the TCR CDR3, the HTBI primer set was used together with the Qiagen OneStep RT-PCR kit. The libraries were constructed in a second round of multiplex PCR and then size-selected and purified. Paired-end sequencing of the libraries was performed with 100 bp reads on an Illumina HiSeq2000. The authors' analysis ran thus. SOAPnuke was used to process the raw data, removing reads that contained adapters or uncalled bases, had a mean Phred below 15, or lacked an exact match to the constant primer or identifier. High-quality paired reads were merged with COPE v1.2.5, and unique nucleotide sequences were defined as clonotypes. MiTCR v1.1 was used to align clonotypes to the IMGT TRBV, TRBD and TRBJ reference segments. The analysis included only V-J combinations with a frequency above 0.0001, which together covered approximately 99% of the repertoires. The TCS score was defined as the ratio of F50 (clonal expansion) to E x V (chaos), calculated using BLOSUM62-based TCRdist between CDR3 peptides within each V-J. Welch's t-statistics and random forest reduced some 510 V-J features to 10 to 15, which were used in a naive Bayes classifier (R e1071). The raw public data were reprocessed by TCRdb itself: fastp quality trimming at Q25, MiXCR clonotype calling, in-frame beta chains only. Merged by CDR3 protein, the rows form single entries marked with the most common genes and DNA. For this entry, the V and J calls and clone size follow TCRdb and not the study's own pipeline. For this sample there are 550,000 to 850,000 distinct CDR3 sequences; around 19% appear just once. The leading ten clones occupy 16% of the sample.

Recombination linked TRBV5-1 to TRBJ2-3, and 12 bases in between align with TRBD1. The sequence was obtained from a woman in her forties or fifties with Graves' hyperthyroidism that later progressed to Graves' ophthalmopathy. The sequenced material came from blood. The DNA reads TGCGCCAGCAGCTTGGAAACGCCGGGACAGGGGGCCTCAGATACGCAGTATTTT. Its protein product is CASSLETPGQGASDTQYF. Supplemented by the reference TRBV5-1 and TRBJ2-3 proteins around the CDR3, the complete variable domain is KAGVTQTPRYLIKTRGQQVTLSCSPISGHRSVSWYQQTPGQGLQFLFEYFSETQRNKGNFPGRFSGRQFSNSRSEMNVSTLELGDSALYLCASSLETPGQGASDTQYFGPGTRLTVL.